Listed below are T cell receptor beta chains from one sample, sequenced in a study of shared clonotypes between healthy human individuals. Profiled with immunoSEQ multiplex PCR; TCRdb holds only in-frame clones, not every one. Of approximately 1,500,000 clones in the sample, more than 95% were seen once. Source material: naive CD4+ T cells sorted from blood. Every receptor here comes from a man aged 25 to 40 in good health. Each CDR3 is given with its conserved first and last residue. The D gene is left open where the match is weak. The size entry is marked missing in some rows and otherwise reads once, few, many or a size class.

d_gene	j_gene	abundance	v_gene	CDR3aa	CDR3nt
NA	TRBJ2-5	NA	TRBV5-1	CASSLGPGWVEGETQYF	TGCGCCAGCAGCTTGGGACCCGGCTGGGTGGAGGGGGAGACCCAGTACTTC
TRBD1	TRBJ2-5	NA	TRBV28	CASTIRDRGRETQYF	TGTGCCAGCACAATACGGGACAGGGGCCGGGAGACCCAGTACTTC
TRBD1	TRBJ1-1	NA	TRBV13	CASSLRDRGVPNAEAFF	TGTGCCAGCAGCCTTCGGGACAGGGGAGTCCCAAACGCTGAAGCTTTCTTT
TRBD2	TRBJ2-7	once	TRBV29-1	CSVISRREPGSEQYF	TGCAGCGTCATTAGCCGGCGGGAGCCCGGGAGCGAGCAGTACTTC
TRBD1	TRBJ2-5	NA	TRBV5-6	CASSQPRGQGPFETQYF	TGTGCCAGCAGCCAGCCCAGAGGACAGGGTCCTTTCGAGACCCAGTACTTC
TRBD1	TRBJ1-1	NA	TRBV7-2	CASSLRDRAVGAFF	TGTGCCAGCAGCCTAAGAGACAGGGCCGTGGGAGCTTTCTTT
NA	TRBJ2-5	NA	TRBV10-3	CAPKGDGDRPKSAQETQYF	TGTGCCCCGAAGGGAGACGGGGACCGTCCCAAATCCGCCCAAGAGACCCAGTACTTC
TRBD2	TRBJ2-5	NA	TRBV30	CACGLAGGSQETQYF	TGTGCCTGCGGACTAGCGGGAGGATCCCAAGAGACCCAGTACTTC
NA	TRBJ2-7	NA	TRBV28	CASSSAPPNDRRDSF	TGTGCCAGCAGTTCTGCCCCACCAAACGACAGACGCGACTCTTTC
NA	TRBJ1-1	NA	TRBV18	CASSPRHLNEAFF	TGTGCCAGCTCACCCCGACATCTTAATGAAGCTTTCTTT
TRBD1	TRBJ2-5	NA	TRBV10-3	CAISEAGTGQETQYF	TGTGCCATCAGTGAGGCCGGGACAGGTCAAGAGACCCAGTACTTC
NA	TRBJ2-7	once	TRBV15	CATSRGPSGYEQYF	TGTGCCACCAGCAGAGGCCCTTCCGGCTACGAGCAGTACTTC
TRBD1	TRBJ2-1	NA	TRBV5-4	CASSAKTGNEQFF	TGTGCCAGCAGCGCCAAGACAGGGAATGAGCAGTTCTTC
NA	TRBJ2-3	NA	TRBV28	CASSFGDRGADTQYF	TGTGCCAGCAGTTTTGGGGACCGGGGAGCAGATACGCAGTATTTT
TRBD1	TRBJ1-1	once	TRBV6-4	CASSRTGRNTEAFF	TGTGCCAGCAGTCGGACAGGGAGGAACACTGAAGCTTTCTTT
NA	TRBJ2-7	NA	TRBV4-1	CASSQVPGTIAEQYF	TGCGCCAGCAGCCAAGTCCCAGGGACGATAGCCGAGCAGTACTTC
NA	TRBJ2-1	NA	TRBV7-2	CASSLVLVVDNEQFF	TGTGCCAGCAGCTTAGTTCTAGTGGTCGACAATGAGCAGTTCTTC
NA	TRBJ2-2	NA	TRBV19	CASSINRVDTGELFF	TGTGCCAGTAGTATAAACAGGGTAGACACCGGGGAGCTGTTTTTT
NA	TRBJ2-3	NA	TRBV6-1	CASSVPSTDTQYF	TGTGCCAGCAGTGTTCCGAGCACAGATACGCAGTATTTT
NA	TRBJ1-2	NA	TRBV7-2	CASSFPGADYGYTF	TGTGCCAGCAGCTTTCCGGGGGCCGACTATGGCTACACCTTC
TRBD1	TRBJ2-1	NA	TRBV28	CASSGQGPFSYNEQFF	TGTGCCAGCAGCGGACAGGGCCCCTTCTCCTACAATGAGCAGTTCTTC
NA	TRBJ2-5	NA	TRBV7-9	CASSLDQRETQYF	TGTGCCAGCAGCTTAGACCAGCGGGAGACCCAGTACTTC
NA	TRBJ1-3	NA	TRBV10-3	CAISDRGRISGNTIYF	TGTGCCATCAGTGATAGGGGCCGGATCTCTGGAAACACCATATATTTT
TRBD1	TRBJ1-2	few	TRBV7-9	CASSPGTAFLYGYTF	TGTGCCAGCAGCCCCGGGACAGCGTTCCTCTATGGCTACACCTTC
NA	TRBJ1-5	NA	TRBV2	CASSDPGDNQPQHF	TGTGCCAGCAGTGATCCCGGGGACAATCAGCCCCAGCATTTT
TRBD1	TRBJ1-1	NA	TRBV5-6	CASSLPGQGNTEAFF	TGTGCCAGCAGCTTACCGGGACAGGGGAACACTGAAGCTTTCTTT
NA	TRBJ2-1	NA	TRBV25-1	CASSESEISYNEQFF	TGTGCCAGCAGTGAATCCGAGATCTCCTACAATGAGCAGTTCTTC
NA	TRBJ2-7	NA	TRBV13	CASRLTGETSYEQYF	TGTGCCAGCCGGCTAACGGGGGAAACCTCCTACGAGCAGTACTTC
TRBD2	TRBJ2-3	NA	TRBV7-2	CASSPDRGGTDTQYF	TGTGCCAGCAGCCCCGATCGGGGGGGCACAGATACGCAGTATTTT
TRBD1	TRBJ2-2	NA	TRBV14	CASSPDRGNAGELFF	TGTGCCAGCAGCCCGGACAGGGGAAACGCCGGGGAGCTGTTTTTT
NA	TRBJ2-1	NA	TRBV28	CASSPGTPGYNEQFF	TGTGCCAGCAGTCCCGGGACCCCGGGCTACAATGAGCAGTTCTTC
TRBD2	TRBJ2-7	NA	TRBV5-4	CASSSGLAAYEQYF	TGTGCCAGCAGCTCTGGACTAGCGGCCTACGAGCAGTACTTC
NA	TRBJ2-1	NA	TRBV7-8	CASSLGAGWDKEQFF	TGTGCCAGCAGCTTAGGAGCCGGGTGGGATAAGGAGCAGTTCTTC
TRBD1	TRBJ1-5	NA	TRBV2	CASSGGQLHNQPQHF	TGTGCCAGCAGTGGGGGACAGCTTCACAATCAGCCCCAGCATTTT
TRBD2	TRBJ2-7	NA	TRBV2	CASSKETSGSLVSYEQYF	TGTGCCAGCAGTAAAGAGACTAGCGGGAGTCTCGTCTCCTACGAGCAGTACTTC
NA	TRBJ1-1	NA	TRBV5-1	CASSSLLVGNEAFF	TGCGCCAGCAGCTCCCTCCTGGTAGGCAATGAAGCTTTCTTT
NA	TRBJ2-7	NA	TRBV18	CASSPLGQPVYEQYF	TGTGCCAGCTCACCTCTAGGACAGCCAGTATACGAGCAGTACTTC
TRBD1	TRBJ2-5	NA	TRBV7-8	CASSLNRGMETQYF	TGTGCCAGCAGCTTGAACAGGGGGATGGAGACCCAGTACTTC
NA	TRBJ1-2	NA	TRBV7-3	CASSRKTGANYGYTF	TGTGCCAGCAGCCGCAAAACAGGCGCCAACTATGGCTACACCTTC
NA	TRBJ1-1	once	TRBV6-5	CASSRIRVNTEAFF	TGTGCCAGCAGTCGGATCAGGGTGAACACTGAAGCTTTCTTT
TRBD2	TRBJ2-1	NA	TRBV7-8	CASSLRREVYNEQFF	TGTGCCAGCAGCTTACGGCGGGAGGTCTACAATGAGCAGTTCTTC
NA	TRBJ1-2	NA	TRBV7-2	CASSRLGGSLRYGYTF	TGTGCCAGCAGCCGATTAGGTGGTAGTCTCCGCTATGGCTACACCTTC
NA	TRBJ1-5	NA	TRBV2	CASSGQRYNQPQHF	TGTGCCAGCAGCGGTCAGAGATACAATCAGCCCCAGCATTTT
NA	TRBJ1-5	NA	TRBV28	CASTPGGRGNQPQHF	TGTGCCAGCACCCCTGGGGGTCGCGGCAATCAGCCCCAGCATTTT
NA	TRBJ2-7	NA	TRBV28	CASSFRPPAFYEQYF	TGTGCCAGCAGTTTCCGGCCCCCGGCCTTCTACGAGCAGTACTTC
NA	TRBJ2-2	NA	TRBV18	CASSPPDGTGELFF	TGTGCCAGCTCACCACCGGATGGCACCGGGGAGCTGTTTTTT
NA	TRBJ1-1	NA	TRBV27	CASSHGYRNTEAFF	TGTGCCAGCAGCCACGGGTACCGGAACACTGAAGCTTTCTTT
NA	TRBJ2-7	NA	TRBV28	CASMGGPEYEQYF	TGTGCCAGCATGGGAGGCCCTGAATACGAGCAGTACTTC
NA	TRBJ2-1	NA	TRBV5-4	CASSLGSWLDNEQFF	TGTGCCAGCAGCTTGGGTAGTTGGCTAGACAATGAGCAGTTCTTC
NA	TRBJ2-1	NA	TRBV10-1	CASSEPGSSYNEQFF	TGCGCCAGCAGTGAGCCAGGCAGCTCCTACAATGAGCAGTTCTTC
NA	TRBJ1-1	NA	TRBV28	CGSSMDTEAFF	TGTGGGTCCAGTATGGACACTGAAGCTTTCTTT
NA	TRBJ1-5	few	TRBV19	CASSITGQPQHF	TGTGCCAGTAGTATAACGGGTCAGCCCCAGCATTTT
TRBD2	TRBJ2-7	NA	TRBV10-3	CAISGLAGGYEQYF	TGTGCCATCAGTGGACTAGCGGGAGGCTACGAGCAGTACTTC
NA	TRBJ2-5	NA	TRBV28	CASSLGGRGQETQYF	TGTGCCAGCAGTTTAGGGGGGCGGGGCCAAGAGACCCAGTACTTC